Below, 30 T cell receptor beta chains from the same sample are listed, as sequenced in a study of T-cell memory formation after mild COVID-19 (dated by TCRdb to about 2021). Library method: 5' RACE. The sample was run on an Illumina NovaSeq 6000. TCRdb cleaned the public reads at Q25 with fastp, built clones with MiXCR and kept in-frame beta chains. Each entry merges the rows of one CDR3 protein and shows their most common DNA and genes. The sample has under 550,000 distinct CDR3 sequences on record, roughly 18% of them singletons. 20% to 25% of the sample rests with the top ten. Sequencing input: PBMCs or a T cell subset sorted from them (not recorded which). The receptors here all came from a young man who had mild COVID-19 (a few samples of this study predate the infection). The sample titles of this study are shuffled in the database, so cell type and time point are left out; the donor was told from shared clones.

V gene TRBV6-4 combines with J gene TRBJ2-5; no clear D. Germline V gene data show CDR1 as MRHNA and CDR2 as SNTAGT. This CDR3 is built from 15 residues. V gave up 6 bases and J gave up 5 bases, with 19 bases separating them. CDR3 bases: TGTGCCAGCAGCCCATTCGGGCTAGTGGGTGAGACCCAGTACTTC. This translates into CASSPFGLVGETQYF.

This clonotype was found once. The chain joins TRBV20-1 to TRBJ2-7; maybe TRBD1 (6 bases). Looked up from germline, CDR1 is DFQATT and CDR2 is SNEGSKA (reference sequence). The CDR3 has 12 amino acids. The V gene lost 5 bases and the J gene lost 1 base, with 9 bases spanning the gap. For the CDR3, the DNA is TGCAGTGCTCAGACAGGTTCCTACGAGCAGTACGTC. This encodes CSAQTGSYEQYV.

The rearrangement joins TRBV2 to TRBJ1-5, with a possible D match to TRBD1 (6 bases). V gave up 2 bases and J gave up 0 bases, with 14 bases separating them. Germline V CDR1 and CDR2: SNHLY, FYNNEI. This CDR3 comprises 17 residues. The CDR3 region is CASSETGHSISNQPQHF. For the CDR3, the DNA is TGTGCCAGCAGTGAAACGGGACACAGTATTAGCAATCAGCCCCAGCATTTT. Variable domain in full (rest from reference TRBV2 and TRBJ1-5): EPEVTQTPSHQVTQMGQEVILRCVPISNHLYFYWYRQILGQKVEFLVSFYNNEISEKSEIFDDQFSVERPDGSNFTLKIRSTKLEDSAMYFCASSETGHSISNQPQHFGDGTRLSIL.

The chain couples TRBV7-2 to TRBJ2-2, with 8 bases matching TRBD2. The J segment lost 7 bases and the V segment lost 5 bases, leaving 12 bases of the junction unmatched. The CDR3 loop spans 16 amino acids. The germline CDR1 and CDR2 sequences are SGHTA and FQGNSA. The CDR3 DNA reads as TGTGCCAGCAGCCCAAGACTAGCGCTCATGGGCGGGGAGCTGTTTTTT. This encodes CASSPRLALMGGELFF.

The chain couples TRBV30 to TRBJ2-2, with 8 bases matching TRBD1. The CDR3 is 15 amino acids. The germline CDR1 and CDR2 sequences are GTSNPN and SVGIG (reference sequence). Losses at the gene ends were 1 base for V and 1 base for J; bases not matched to a gene: 2. Here the CDR3 DNA reads TGTGCCTGGAGTGGCGGGACAGGGAACACCGGGGAGCTGTTTTTT. This gives the protein CAWSGGTGNTGELFF.

The V and J genes are TRBV7-2 and TRBJ2-5; D not resolved. The ends were cut back, 2 bases at V and 2 bases at J, with 9 bases in the middle. Germline V lookup: CDR1 SGHTA, CDR2 FQGNSA. This CDR3 is built from 14 residues. CDR3 bases: TGTGCCAGCAGCTTAACTGTAATTCAAGAGACCCAGTACTTC. Encoded protein: CASSLTVIQETQYF.

In the case of this clonotype: A junction boundary mismatches the germline segment, possibly from a read error. The chain couples TRBV5-1 to TRBJ2-4; the D gene is possibly TRBD2 (5 bases). Germline V gene data show CDR1 as SGHRS and CDR2 as YFSETQ. CDR3 length: 12 amino acids. This chain's CDR3 is CASSLEDGKACF. Here the CDR3 DNA reads TGCGCCAGCAGCCTTGAAGACGGGAAGGCATGCTTC.

This clonotype has more than one count but fewer than ten. The chain joins TRBV5-1 to TRBJ1-6; maybe TRBD1 (6 bases). The V end was cut by 0 bases, the J end by 6 bases, with 10 bases between. CDR3 length: 15 amino acids. CDR1 and CDR2 from the germline V gene are SGHRS and YFSETQ. CDR3 sequence: CASSLDPGANSPLHF. CDR3 DNA sequence: TGCGCCAGCAGCTTGGATCCGGGGGCTAATTCACCCCTCCACTTT.

V and J are TRBV20-1 and TRBJ2-2, with TRBD2 as a possible D gene (6 bases). The length of the CDR3 is 15 residues. Trimming took 0 bases from V and 5 from J, leaving 13 bases between them. Germline lookup yields CDR1 DFQATT and CDR2 SNEGSKA (reference sequence). For the CDR3, the DNA is TGCAGTGCTAGAGATAAAGGAGGGTTTACCGGGGAGCTGTTTTTT. The encoded protein is CSARDKGGFTGELFF.

There are a few counts of this clonotype. The J gene is TRBJ2-5, the V gene TRBV2; 13 bases fit TRBD2. The CDR3 loop spans 16 amino acids. J was trimmed by 5 bases and V by 7 bases; bases with no gene match: 10. The germline V gene encodes CDR1 SNHLY and CDR2 FYNNEI. CDR3 protein: CASKKLAGGPRETQYF. CDR3 coding DNA: TGTGCCAGCAAGAAACTAGCGGGGGGGCCCCGGGAGACCCAGTACTTC.

The gene calls are TRBV2 and TRBJ1-2, with unresolved D. The CDR3 loop spans 14 amino acids. The V gene lost 1 base and the J gene lost 4 bases, with 10 bases spanning the gap. Germline assignment: CDR1 SNHLY and CDR2 FYNNEI. This CDR3 is CASSEGWAFYGYTF. In nucleotides, the CDR3 is TGTGCCAGCAGTGAAGGGTGGGCCTTCTATGGCTACACCTTC.

The chain has TRBV21-1 and TRBJ1-3. TRBV21-1 is shown as a pseudogene. This CDR3 comprises 14 residues. CDR3 region: CASSPTYAVDTIYF. The CDR3 DNA follows: TGTGCCAGCAGCCCAACGTATGCGGTAGACACCATATATTTT.

This clonotype was seen repeatedly, ten times or more. The chain links TRBV5-1 to TRBJ2-7, with no clear D. Trimming removed 4 bases from V and 0 bases from J, with 8 bases in between. The CDR3 runs to 13 residues. Germline V gives CDR1 SGHRS, CDR2 YFSETQ. The CDR3 DNA is TGCGCCAGCAGCCCTCTGAGCTCCTACGAGCAGTACTTC. Its translation is CASSPLSSYEQYF.

DNA of the CDR3: TGTGCCAGCAGCCAAGAATGGAGGGGTGAAGGCTACACCTTC. Amino acid sequence: CASSQEWRGEGYTF. The gene calls are TRBV3-1 and TRBJ1-2; weak D call: TRBD1 (5 bases). This CDR3 has 14 residues. V dropped 0 bases and J dropped 8 bases, with 13 bases sitting between them. The germline V gene has CDR1 LGHDT and CDR2 YNNKEL (reference sequence).

This sequence joins TRBV5-4 and TRBJ2-5, with 8 bases matching TRBD2. Germline loops: CDR1 SGHNT, CDR2 YYREEE (reference sequence). This CDR3 has 14 amino acids. With 6 bases clipped from V and 5 bases from J, the junction kept 9 bases outside the gene matches. CDR3 amino acids: CASKSAGGKETQYF. As DNA, the CDR3 is TGTGCCAGCAAAAGCGCGGGGGGCAAGGAGACCCAGTACTTC. Combining the CDR3 with reference TRBV5-4 and TRBJ2-5 gives the whole variable domain ETGVTQSPTHLIKTRGQQVTLRCSSQSGHNTVSWYQQALGQGPQFIFQYYREEENGRGNFPPRFSGLQFPNYSSELNVNALELDDSALYLCASKSAGGKETQYFGPGTRLLVL.

The rearrangement links TRBV12-3 or TRBV12-4 to TRBJ2-5; no definite D call. The V end lost 0 bases, the J end lost 2 bases, and 7 bases lay between the germline ends. The CDR3 is 14 amino acids. The CDR3 is CASSLAAAQETQYF. In DNA form, the CDR3 reads TGTGCCAGCAGTTTAGCGGCAGCTCAAGAGACCCAGTACTTC.

This clonotype was seen repeatedly, ten times or more. The J gene is TRBJ2-1, the V gene TRBV7-9; 9 nucleotides match TRBD1. Losses at the gene ends were 7 bases for V and 1 base for J; bases not matched to a gene: 5. The CDR3 length is 15 residues. Germline V gives CDR1 SEHNR, CDR2 FQNEAQ (reference sequence). This chain's CDR3 is CASTGGTGSYNEQFF. Written as DNA, the CDR3 is TGTGCCAGCACTGGCGGGACAGGGTCCTACAATGAGCAGTTCTTC.

This clonotype was observed a few times. V and J are TRBV5-1 and TRBJ2-2; TRBD2 matches 11 bases. The CDR3 spans 16 residues. CDR1 and CDR2 (germline): SGHRS, YFSETQ. V was clipped by 5 bases and J by 6 bases; unmatched bases: 9. The CDR3 DNA sequence: TGCGCCAGCAGTAGTGGGACTAGCGGCGCGCCCGGGGAGCTGTTTTTT. Translation: CASSSGTSGAPGELFF.

V is TRBV10-3 and J is TRBJ1-5; weak D call: TRBD1 (5 bases). Trimming removed 6 bases from V and 0 bases from J, with 18 bases in between. Germline V gene sequence: CDR1 ENHRY, CDR2 SYGVKD. CDR3 size: 17 residues. CDR3 amino acids: CAISHGREGYSNQPQHF. CDR3 nucleotides: TGTGCCATCAGCCACGGCAGGGAAGGCTATAGCAATCAGCCCCAGCATTTT.

The chain couples TRBV27 to TRBJ2-3; D not resolved. Germline loops: CDR1 MNHEY, CDR2 SMNVEV (reference sequence). V lost 0 bases to trimming and J lost 7 bases, with 8 bases between them. There are 13 residues in the CDR3. The CDR3 sequence: CASSLSVVNTQYF. CDR3 bases: TGTGCCAGCAGTTTATCGGTCGTAAATACGCAGTATTTT.

This chain links TRBV10-3 with TRBJ2-7; D gene unclear. The CDR3 is 12 amino acids. V gave up 4 bases and J gave up 3 bases, with 7 bases separating them. CDR1 and CDR2 (germline): ENHRY, SYGVKD. The CDR3 loop is CAISVEHYEQYF. The CDR3 DNA reads as TGTGCCATCAGTGTGGAGCACTACGAGCAGTACTTC.

The rearrangement joins TRBV12-3 or TRBV12-4 to TRBJ2-2; D is unclear. The CDR3 totals 15 residues. Trimming stripped 3 bases from V and 1 base from J, with 9 bases between. CDR3 nucleotide sequence: TGTGCCAGCAGTTTTCCAGTGATGAACACCGGGGAGCTGTTTTTT. It translates to CASSFPVMNTGELFF.

The rearrangement uses TRBV6-2 or TRBV6-3 and TRBJ1-5; 10 bases align to TRBD1. The germline V gene encodes CDR1 MNHEY and CDR2 SVGEGT. V lost 5 bases to trimming and J lost 5 bases; unmatched junction nucleotides: 9. The CDR3 has 16 residues. The CDR3 reads CASSRLTGGLDQPQHF. The DNA of the CDR3 is TGTGCCAGCAGTCGCCTGACAGGGGGCTTAGATCAGCCCCAGCATTTT.

V gene TRBV5-1 combines with J gene TRBJ2-5; 7 bases map to TRBD1. J gave up 5 bases and V 1 base, and 8 bases lay outside the gene matches. The CDR3 sequence is 15 residues long. In germline, CDR1 is SGHRS, CDR2 YFSETQ. In nucleotides, the CDR3 is TGCGCCAGCAGCTTGTCCACAGGGGATCGGGAGACCCAGTACTTC. It codes for CASSLSTGDRETQYF.

The chain carries TRBV27 and TRBJ1-2; D is unclear. V was pared by 5 bases and J by 6 bases, with 16 bases between. The V gene's germline CDR1 is MNHEY and CDR2 SMNVEV (reference sequence). This CDR3 spans 14 amino acids. CDR3 sequence (DNA): TGTGCCAGCAGTCATGGGTACGGAAAAGATGGCTACACCTTC. Protein: CASSHGYGKDGYTF.

This clonotype has a handful of counts. This rearrangement joins TRBV29-1 to TRBJ1-2, with a tentative D call TRBD1 (5 bases). The germline V gene has CDR1 SQVTM and CDR2 ANQGSEA. V was shortened by 7 bases and J by 8 bases, with 17 bases between the two germline ends. The CDR3 covers 12 residues. The CDR3 DNA reads TGCAGCGCCTTAGGGACCTTACTCGGCTACACCTTC. Encoded protein: CSALGTLLGYTF.

The chain carries TRBV5-1 and TRBJ2-3; D might be TRBD2 (5 bases). The V end lost 1 base, the J end lost 5 bases, and 17 bases lay between the germline ends. Germline CDR1 SGHRS, CDR2 YFSETQ. The CDR3 spans 16 residues. The CDR3 here is CASSLKGRGSVDTQYF. In DNA form, the CDR3 reads TGCGCCAGCAGCTTGAAAGGACGGGGTTCGGTAGATACGCAGTATTTT.

The chain couples TRBV7-6 to TRBJ2-7; weak D call: TRBD2 (5 bases). From germline, CDR1 is SGHVS and CDR2 FNYEAQ. The CDR3 has 17 amino acids. The V gene lost 0 bases and the J gene lost 0 bases, with 15 bases spanning the gap. In DNA form, the CDR3 reads TGTGCCAGCAGCTTAGCGTCCGGGGAACACGGCTCCTACGAGCAGTACTTC. Its protein product is CASSLASGEHGSYEQYF.

The chain links TRBV5-1 to TRBJ2-3; 7 bases line up with TRBD2. Germline values: CDR1 SGHRS, CDR2 YFSETQ. The V gene end was trimmed by 0 bases and the J gene end by 0 bases; junction bases not matched to a gene: 4. CDR3 size: 16 residues. CDR3 DNA: TGCGCCAGCAGCTTGGGGACGGGGGGAAGCACAGATACGCAGTATTTT. Amino acid sequence: CASSLGTGGSTDTQYF. The full variable domain, with the rest looked up from reference TRBV5-1 and TRBJ2-3, is KAGVTQTPRYLIKTRGQQVTLSCSPISGHRSVSWYQQTPGQGLQFLFEYFSETQRNKGNFPGRFSGRQFSNSRSEMNVSTLELGDSALYLCASSLGTGGSTDTQYFGPGTRLTVL.

J is TRBJ1-2 and V is TRBV5-1; D is perhaps TRBD1 (5 bases). V was shortened by 4 bases and J by 5 bases, with 21 bases between the two germline ends. CDR1 is SGHRS, CDR2 YFSETQ, per germline. CDR3 size: 16 residues. CDR3 residues: CASSPQGRLEWYGYTF. The DNA for the CDR3 is TGCGCCAGCAGCCCCCAGGGCAGGTTAGAATGGTATGGCTACACCTTC.